This T cell receptor beta chain emerged from a study of neurological immune-mediated disorders. The cDNA was generated through 5'RACE incorporating 10-nucleotide random UMIs. Using its own MiXCR run on the 5' RACE reads, TCRdb lists one record per CDR3 protein. This sample carries under 20,000 distinct CDR3 sequences, about 30% of them seen once, and the ten largest clones take 25% to 35%. This clonotype occurred many times. Deletions cut 4 bases from V and 7 bases from J, with 14 bases between. The CDR3 extends over 14 amino acids. In germline, CDR1 is DFQATT, CDR2 SNEGSKA (reference sequence). This TCR came from a middle-aged man with HTLV-1-associated myelopathy (HAM/TSP). The sequenced sample consisted of PBMCs. The chain recombines TRBV20-1 with TRBJ1-6; possibly TRBD1 for D (5 bases). DNA of the CDR3: TGCAGTGCTACCCTGGGGGGACTCAATTCACCCCTCCACTTT. This codes for CSATLGGLNSPLHF.